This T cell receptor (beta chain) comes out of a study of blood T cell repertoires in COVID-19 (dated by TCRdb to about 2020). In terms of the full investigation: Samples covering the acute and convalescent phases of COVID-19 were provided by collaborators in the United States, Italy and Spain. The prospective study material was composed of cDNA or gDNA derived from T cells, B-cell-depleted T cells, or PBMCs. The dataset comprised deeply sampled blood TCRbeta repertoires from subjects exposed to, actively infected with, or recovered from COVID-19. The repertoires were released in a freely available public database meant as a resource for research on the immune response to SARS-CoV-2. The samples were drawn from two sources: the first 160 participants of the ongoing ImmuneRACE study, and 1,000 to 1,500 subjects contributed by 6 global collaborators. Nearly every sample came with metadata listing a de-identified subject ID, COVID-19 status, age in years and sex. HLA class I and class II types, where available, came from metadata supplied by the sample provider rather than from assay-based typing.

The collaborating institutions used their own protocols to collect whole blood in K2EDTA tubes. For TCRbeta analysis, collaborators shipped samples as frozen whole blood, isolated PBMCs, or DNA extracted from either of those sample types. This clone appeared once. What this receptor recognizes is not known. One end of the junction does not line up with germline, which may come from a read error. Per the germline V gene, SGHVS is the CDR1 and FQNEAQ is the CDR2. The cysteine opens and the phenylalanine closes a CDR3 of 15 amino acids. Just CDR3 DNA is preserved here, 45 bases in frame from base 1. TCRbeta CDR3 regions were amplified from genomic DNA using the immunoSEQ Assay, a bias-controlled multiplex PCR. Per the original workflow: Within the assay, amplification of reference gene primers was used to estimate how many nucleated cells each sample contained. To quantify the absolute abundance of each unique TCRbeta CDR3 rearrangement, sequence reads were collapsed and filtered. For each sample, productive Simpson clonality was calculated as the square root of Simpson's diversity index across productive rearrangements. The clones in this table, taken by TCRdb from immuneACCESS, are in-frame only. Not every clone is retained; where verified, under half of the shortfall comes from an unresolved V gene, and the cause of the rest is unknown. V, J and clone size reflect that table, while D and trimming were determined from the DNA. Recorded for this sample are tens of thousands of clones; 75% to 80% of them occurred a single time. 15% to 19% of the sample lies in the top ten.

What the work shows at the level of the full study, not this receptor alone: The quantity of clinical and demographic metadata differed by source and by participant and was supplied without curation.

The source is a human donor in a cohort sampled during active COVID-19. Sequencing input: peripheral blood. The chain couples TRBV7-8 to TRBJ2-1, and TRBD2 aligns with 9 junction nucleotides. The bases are TGTGCCAGCTGCTTGCGCGGGAGGGTTTACAATGAGCAGTTCTTC. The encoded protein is CASCLRGRVYNEQFF.